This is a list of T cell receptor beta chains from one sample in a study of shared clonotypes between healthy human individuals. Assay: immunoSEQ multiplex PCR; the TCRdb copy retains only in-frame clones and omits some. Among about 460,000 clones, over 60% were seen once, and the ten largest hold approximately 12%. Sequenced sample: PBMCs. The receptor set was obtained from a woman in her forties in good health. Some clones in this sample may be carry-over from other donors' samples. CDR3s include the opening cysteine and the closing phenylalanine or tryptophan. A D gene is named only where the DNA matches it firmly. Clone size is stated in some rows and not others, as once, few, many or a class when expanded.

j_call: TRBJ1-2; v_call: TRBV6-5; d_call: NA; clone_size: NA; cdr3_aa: CASSHRVGYGYTF; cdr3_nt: TGTGCCAGCAGTCACAGGGTGGGCTATGGCTACACCTTC
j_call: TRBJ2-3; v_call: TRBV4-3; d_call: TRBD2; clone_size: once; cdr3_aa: CASSQGSSGSPYTDTQYF; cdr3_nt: TGCGCCAGCAGCCAAGGATCTAGCGGGAGTCCTTACACAGATACGCAGTATTTT
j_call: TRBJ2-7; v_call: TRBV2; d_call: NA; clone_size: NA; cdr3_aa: CASSNVTSSSYEQYF; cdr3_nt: TGTGCCAGCAGTAACGTCACTAGCAGCTCCTACGAGCAGTACTTC
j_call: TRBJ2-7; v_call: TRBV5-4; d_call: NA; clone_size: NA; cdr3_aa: CASSLESGREKNF; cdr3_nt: TGTGCCAGCAGCTTGGAATCGGGACGGGAGAAGAACTTC
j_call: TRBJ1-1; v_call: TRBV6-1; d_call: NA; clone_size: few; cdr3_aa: CASSEAKGLAAFF; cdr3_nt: TGTGCCAGCAGTGAAGCGAAGGGGTTGGCAGCTTTCTTT
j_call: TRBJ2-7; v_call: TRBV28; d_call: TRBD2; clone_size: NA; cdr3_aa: CASNGGRTAYEQYF; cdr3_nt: TGTGCCAGCAACGGCGGGAGGACCGCCTACGAGCAGTACTTC
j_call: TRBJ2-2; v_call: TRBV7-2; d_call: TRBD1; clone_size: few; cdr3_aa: CASSLDRGSGELFF; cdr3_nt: TGTGCCAGCAGCTTAGACAGGGGTTCGGGGGAGCTGTTTTTT
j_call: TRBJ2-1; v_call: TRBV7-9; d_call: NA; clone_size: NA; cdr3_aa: CASSISNEQFF; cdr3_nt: TGTGCCAGCAGCATAAGCAATGAGCAGTTCTTC
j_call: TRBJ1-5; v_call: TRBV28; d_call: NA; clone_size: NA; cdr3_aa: CASSFRGGRPQHF; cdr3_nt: TGTGCCAGCAGTTTCAGGGGAGGTCGGCCCCAGCATTTT
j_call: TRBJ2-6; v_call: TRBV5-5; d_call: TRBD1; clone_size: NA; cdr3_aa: CASSLAGTGALSGANVLTF; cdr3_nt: TGTGCCAGCAGCTTGGCCGGGACAGGGGCCCTCTCTGGGGCCAACGTCCTGACTTTC
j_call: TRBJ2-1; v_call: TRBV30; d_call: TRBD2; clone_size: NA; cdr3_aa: CAWSLGLAGGENEQFF; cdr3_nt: TGTGCCTGGAGTTTAGGACTAGCGGGAGGGGAGAATGAGCAGTTCTTC
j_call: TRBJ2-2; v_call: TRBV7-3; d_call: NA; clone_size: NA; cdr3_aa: CASGSYDTGELFF; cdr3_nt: TGTGCCAGCGGTAGTTACGACACCGGGGAGCTGTTTTTT
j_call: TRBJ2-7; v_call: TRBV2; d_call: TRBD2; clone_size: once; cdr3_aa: CASSRQAGGSYEQYF; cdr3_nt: TGTGCCAGCAGCCGACAAGCGGGAGGGTCCTACGAGCAGTACTTC
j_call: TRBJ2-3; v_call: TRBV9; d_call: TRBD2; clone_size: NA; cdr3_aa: CASSEGTSGVSTDTQYF; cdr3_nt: TGTGCCAGCAGCGAGGGGACTAGCGGGGTCAGCACAGATACGCAGTATTTT
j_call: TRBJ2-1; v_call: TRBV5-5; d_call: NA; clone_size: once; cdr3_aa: CASSLWDSPSNEQFF; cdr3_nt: TGTGCCAGCAGCTTGTGGGACTCCCCCAGCAATGAGCAGTTCTTC
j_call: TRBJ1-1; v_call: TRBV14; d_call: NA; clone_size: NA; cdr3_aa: CASSPVKGRGAFF; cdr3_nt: TGTGCCAGCAGCCCAGTGAAGGGGCGAGGAGCTTTCTTT
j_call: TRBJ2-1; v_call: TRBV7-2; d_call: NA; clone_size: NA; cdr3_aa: CASSLLRGNEQFF; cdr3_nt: TGTGCCAGCAGCTTACTCAGGGGCAATGAGCAGTTCTTC
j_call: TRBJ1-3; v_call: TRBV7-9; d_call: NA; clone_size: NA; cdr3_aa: CASSLASLSGNTIYF; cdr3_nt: TGTGCCAGCAGCTTGGCGTCCCTCTCTGGAAACACCATATATTTT
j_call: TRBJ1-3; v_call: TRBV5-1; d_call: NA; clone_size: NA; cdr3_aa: CASSPGAYSGNTIYF; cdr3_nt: TGCGCCAGCAGTCCCGGGGCCTACTCTGGAAACACCATATATTTT
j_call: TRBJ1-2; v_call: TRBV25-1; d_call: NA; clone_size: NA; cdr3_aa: CASSEPYGVGYTF; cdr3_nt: TGTGCCAGCAGTGAGCCCTACGGGGTTGGCTACACCTTC
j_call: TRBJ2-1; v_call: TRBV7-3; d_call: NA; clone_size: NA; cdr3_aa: CASSFGIATKNEQFF; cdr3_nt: TGTGCCAGCAGCTTTGGAATAGCGACTAAAAATGAGCAGTTCTTC
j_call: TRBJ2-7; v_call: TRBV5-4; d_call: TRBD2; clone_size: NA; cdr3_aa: CASSSYTSGFTYEQYF; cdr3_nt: TGTGCCAGCAGCTCATATACTAGCGGGTTTACCTACGAGCAGTACTTC
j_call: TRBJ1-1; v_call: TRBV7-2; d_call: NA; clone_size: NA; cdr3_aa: CASSTRTAMNTEAFF; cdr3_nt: TGTGCCAGCAGCACTCGGACAGCAATGAACACTGAAGCTTTCTTT
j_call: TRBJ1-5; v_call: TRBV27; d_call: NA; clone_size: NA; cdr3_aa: CASRPLNQPQHF; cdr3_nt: TGTGCCAGCAGACCCCTCAATCAGCCCCAGCATTTT
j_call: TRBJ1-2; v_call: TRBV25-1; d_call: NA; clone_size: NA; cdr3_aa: CASSESGSLKNYGYTF; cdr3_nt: TGTGCCAGCAGTGAATCGGGCAGCTTAAAGAACTATGGCTACACCTTC
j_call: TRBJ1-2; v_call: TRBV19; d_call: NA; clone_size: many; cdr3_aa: CASRFDRGADGYTF; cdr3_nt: TGTGCCAGTAGATTCGACCGGGGGGCGGATGGCTACACCTTC
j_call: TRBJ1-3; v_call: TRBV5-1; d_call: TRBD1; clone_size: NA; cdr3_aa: CASSIGTGAGNTIYF; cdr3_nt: TGCGCCAGCAGCATCGGGACAGGGGCTGGAAACACCATATATTTT
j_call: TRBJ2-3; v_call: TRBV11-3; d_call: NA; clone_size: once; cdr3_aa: CASSLRLADTQYF; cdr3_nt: TGTGCCAGCAGCCTAAGACTAGCAGATACGCAGTATTTT
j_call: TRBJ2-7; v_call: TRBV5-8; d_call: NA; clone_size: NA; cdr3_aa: CASSLRGISYEQYF; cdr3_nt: TGTGCCAGCAGCTTGAGGGGAATTTCCTACGAGCAGTACTTC
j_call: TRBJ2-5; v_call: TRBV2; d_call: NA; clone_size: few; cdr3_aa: CASSLQGGETQYF; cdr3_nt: TGTGCCAGCAGTTTACAGGGAGGGGAGACCCAGTACTTC
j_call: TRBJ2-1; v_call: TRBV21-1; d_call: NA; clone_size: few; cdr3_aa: CASDEREDNEQFF; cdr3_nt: TGTGCCAGCGATGAGCGGGAGGACAATGAGCAGTTCTTC
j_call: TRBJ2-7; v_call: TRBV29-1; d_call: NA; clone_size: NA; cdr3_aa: CSVAWVQGKGYEQYF; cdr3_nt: TGCAGCGTGGCCTGGGTGCAGGGTAAAGGTTACGAGCAGTACTTC
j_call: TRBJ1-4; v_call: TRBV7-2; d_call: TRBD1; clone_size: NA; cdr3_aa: CASSSLQGAREKLFF; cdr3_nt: TGTGCCAGCAGCTCCTTACAGGGGGCGCGCGAAAAACTGTTTTTT
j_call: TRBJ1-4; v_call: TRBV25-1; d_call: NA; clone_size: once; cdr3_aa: CASSEPQGPNEKLFF; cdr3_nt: TGTGCCAGCAGTGAACCCCAGGGGCCTAATGAAAAACTGTTTTTT
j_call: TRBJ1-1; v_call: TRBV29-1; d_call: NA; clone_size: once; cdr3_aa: CSVGGRNTEAFF; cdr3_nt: TGCAGCGTTGGTGGTCGGAACACTGAAGCTTTCTTT
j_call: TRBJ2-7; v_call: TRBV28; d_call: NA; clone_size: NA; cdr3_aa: CASRSRQTYEQYF; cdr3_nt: TGTGCCAGCAGATCGCGTCAGACCTACGAGCAGTACTTC
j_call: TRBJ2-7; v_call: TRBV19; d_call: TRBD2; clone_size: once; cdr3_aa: CASSTVLAGSYEQYF; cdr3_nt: TGTGCCAGTAGTACCGTTCTAGCGGGGTCCTACGAGCAGTACTTC
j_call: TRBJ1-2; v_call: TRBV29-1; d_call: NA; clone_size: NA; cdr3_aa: CSVEVTGSWGYTF; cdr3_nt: TGCAGCGTTGAAGTCACAGGGTCTTGGGGCTACACCTTC
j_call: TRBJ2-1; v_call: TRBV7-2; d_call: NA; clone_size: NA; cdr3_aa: CASSLLHSYNEQFF; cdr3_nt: TGTGCCAGCAGCTTGCTCCACTCCTACAATGAGCAGTTCTTC
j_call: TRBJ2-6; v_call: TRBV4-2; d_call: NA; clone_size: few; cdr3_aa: CASSQGRNSGANVLTF; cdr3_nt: TGTGCCAGCAGCCAAGGACGTAACTCTGGGGCCAACGTCCTGACTTTC
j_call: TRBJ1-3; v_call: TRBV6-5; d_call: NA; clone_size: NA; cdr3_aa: CASSYSRAGAGNTIYF; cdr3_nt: TGTGCCAGCAGTTACTCGAGGGCAGGGGCTGGAAACACCATATATTTT
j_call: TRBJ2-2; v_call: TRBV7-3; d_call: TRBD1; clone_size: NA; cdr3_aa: CASSKSTGKYTGELFF; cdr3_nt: TGTGCCAGCAGCAAATCGACAGGGAAGTACACCGGGGAGCTGTTTTTT
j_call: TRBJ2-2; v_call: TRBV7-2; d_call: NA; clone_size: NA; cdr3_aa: CASSTYTGELFF; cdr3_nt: TGTGCCAGCAGCACTTACACCGGGGAGCTGTTTTTT
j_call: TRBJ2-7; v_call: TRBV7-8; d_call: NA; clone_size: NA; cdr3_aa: CASSLAIRARDYEQYF; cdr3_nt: TGTGCCAGCAGCTTAGCGATCCGCGCCAGAGACTACGAGCAGTACTTC
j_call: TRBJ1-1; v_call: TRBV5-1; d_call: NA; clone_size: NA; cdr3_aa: CASSLEAGVAEAFF; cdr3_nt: TGCGCCAGCAGCTTGGAGGCAGGGGTGGCTGAAGCTTTCTTT